The 24 T cell receptor beta chains given below trace back to one sample, sequenced in a study of blood T cell repertoires in COVID-19 (dated by TCRdb to 2020 to 2022). Preparation of the library involved the immunoSEQ multiplex PCR assay. Here the immuneACCESS table is served through TCRdb, limited to in-frame sequences with V and J called. Missing clones are a known gap in these copies; in checked studies unresolved V genes cover under half, and the rest lacks a known reason. The sample includes 100,000 to 150,000 clones, with approximately 90% observed a single time. The top ten clonotypes cover roughly 1.2% of the sample. The specimen sequenced was peripheral blood. All receptors derive from a woman of 80 years or more with acute or convalescent COVID-19.

The chain employs TRBV4-2 and TRBJ2-1; 8 nucleotides line up with TRBD2. Losses at the gene ends were 2 bases for V and 0 bases for J; bases not matched to a gene: 6. Germline V gene lookup returns CDR1 LGHNA and CDR2 YNFKEQ. The CDR3 consists of 17 residues. Written as DNA, the CDR3 is TGTGCCAGCAGCCAAACTGGCGGGGGGAGCTCCTACAATGAGCAGTTCTTC. Its translation: CASSQTGGGSSYNEQFF.

The chain couples TRBV7-2 to TRBJ2-2, with D perhaps TRBD2 (5 bases). Trimming cost V 4 bases and J 6 bases, with 12 bases left between them. Per the germline V gene, CDR1 is SGHTA and CDR2 is FQGNSA. This CDR3 comprises 14 residues. Here the CDR3 reads CASSYQLVSGELFF. Here the CDR3 DNA reads TGTGCCAGCAGCTACCAACTAGTTTCCGGGGAGCTGTTTTTT. Full variable domain (missing parts from reference TRBV7-2 and TRBJ2-2): GAGVSQSPSNKVTEKGKDVELRCDPISGHTALYWYRQSLGQGLEFLIYFQGNSAPDKSGLPSDRFSAERTGGSVSTLTIQRTQQEDSAVYLCASSYQLVSGELFFGEGSRLTVL.

The gene calls are TRBV19 and TRBJ2-7; D gene ambiguous. Trimming shortened V by 1 base and J by 1 base, and 8 bases separated the two germline ends. CDR1 and CDR2 from the germline V gene are LNHDA and SQIVND (reference sequence). This CDR3 is built from 14 residues. The DNA for the CDR3 is TGTGCCAGTAGTATAGCTCCAGGATCCTACGAGCAGTACTTC. Translating gives CASSIAPGSYEQYF.

This sequence joins TRBV19 and TRBJ1-5, with 7 bases matching TRBD1. This CDR3 contains 18 residues. Trimming removed 1 base from V and 0 bases from J; junction bases left unmatched: 9. CDR1 LNHDA and CDR2 SQIVND come from the germline V gene (reference sequence). CDR3 nucleotide sequence: TGTGCCAGTAGTATAGGAACAGGGGCCTTGAATAGCAATCAGCCCCAGCATTTT. This codes for CASSIGTGALNSNQPQHF.

Only one count was recorded for this clone. The genes are TRBV28 and TRBJ1-4; D unclear. The germline V and J ends were trimmed by 4 bases and 3 bases, with 9 bases remaining between them. The CDR3 totals 14 residues. CDR1 is MDHEN, CDR2 SYDVKM, per germline. CDR3: CASSWGAANEKLFF. Written as DNA, the CDR3 is TGTGCCAGCAGTTGGGGAGCGGCTAATGAAAAACTGTTTTTT.

The V call is TRBV6-2 or TRBV6-3, the J call TRBJ1-2; D is unresolved. CDR1 and CDR2 (germline): MNHEY, SVGEGT. The germline V and J ends were trimmed by 4 bases and 4 bases, with 10 bases remaining between them. This CDR3 contains 13 residues. The CDR3, as DNA: TGTGCCAGCAGTTTTACAGCCAGCTATGGCTACACCTTC. This encodes CASSFTASYGYTF.

This chain links TRBV19 with TRBJ1-2; D unclear. CDR1 LNHDA and CDR2 SQIVND come from the germline V gene (reference sequence). The CDR3 totals 14 residues. The germline V and J ends were trimmed by 7 bases and 4 bases, with 16 bases remaining between them. The CDR3 reads CASTTISTPYGYTF. CDR3 nucleotide sequence: TGTGCCAGTACTACGATTTCAACGCCCTATGGCTACACCTTC.

This clone showed up just a few times. This sequence joins TRBV6-5 and TRBJ1-5; 7 nucleotides align to TRBD1. Per germline, CDR1 MNHEY and CDR2 SVGAGI. The CDR3 contains 15 residues. V was clipped by 6 bases and J by 5 bases; unmatched bases: 10. CDR3 sequence (DNA): TGTGCCAGCAGACTCACAGGGGCCTCTCATCAGCCCCAGCATTTT. Translated: CASRLTGASHQPQHF.

The DNA for the CDR3 is TGTGCCAGCAGTTTGCAGTGGAACACTGAAGCTTTCTTT. Translated: CASSLQWNTEAFF. The chain employs TRBV12-3 or TRBV12-4 and TRBJ1-1; D uncertain. The CDR3 consists of 13 residues. V lost 3 bases and J 1 base, leaving 6 bases between the germline ends.

This chain connects TRBV5-1 to TRBJ2-5; TRBD1 matches at 7 bases. Germline V gene lookup returns CDR1 SGHRS and CDR2 YFSETQ. V was clipped by 0 bases and J by 1 base; unmatched bases: 6. The CDR3 is made up of 16 amino acids. The CDR3 bases are TGCGCCAGCAGCTTGGACAGGGGAGTGGTCCAAGAGACCCAGTACTTC. This encodes CASSLDRGVVQETQYF.

This clone was counted once. The genes are TRBV5-1 and TRBJ2-1; 9 nucleotides match TRBD1. CDR1 SGHRS and CDR2 YFSETQ come from the germline V gene. Trimming cost V 4 bases and J 8 bases; bases outside gene matches: 10. The CDR3 totals 15 residues. The CDR3 region is CASSLGTGRGYEQFF. Written as DNA, the CDR3 is TGCGCCAGCAGCCTTGGGACAGGGCGCGGCTATGAGCAGTTCTTC.

J is TRBJ2-7 and V is TRBV5-1, with D possibly TRBD1 on 6 matching bases. The germline CDR1 and CDR2 sequences are SGHRS and YFSETQ. The CDR3 totals 11 residues. V lost 3 bases and J 6 bases, leaving 7 bases between the germline ends. CDR3 in DNA: TGCGCCAGCAGCTCGGACAGCGAGCAGTACTTC. Translation gives CASSSDSEQYF.

The chain is built from TRBV6-5 and TRBJ1-2, with D maybe TRBD1 (6 bases). This CDR3 comprises 13 residues. Trimming shortened V by 6 bases and J by 2 bases, and 10 bases separated the two germline ends. CDR1 MNHEY and CDR2 SVGAGI come from the germline V gene. This chain's CDR3 is CASRTTGNYGYTF. The CDR3 DNA sequence: TGTGCCAGCAGAACTACAGGGAACTATGGCTACACCTTC.

The sample holds one count of this clone. This chain uses TRBV4-1 with TRBJ1-6; D is possibly TRBD1 (6 bases). The CDR3 has 16 amino acids. Trimming removed 0 bases at V and 6 bases at J, with 12 bases between. Germline CDR1 and CDR2: MGHRA and YSYEKL. The CDR3 DNA follows: TGCGCCAGCAGCCAAGAAGCGGGACATCTTAATTCACCCCTCCACTTT. This gives the protein CASSQEAGHLNSPLHF.

The chain has TRBV2 and TRBJ1-3, with 11 bases identical to TRBD1. J gave up 2 bases and V 7 bases, and 4 bases lay outside the gene matches. Germline V gene data show CDR1 as SNHLY and CDR2 as FYNNEI. The CDR3 length is 15 residues. In DNA form, the CDR3 reads TGTGCCAGCAACCCGGACAGGGGGCCTGGAAACACCATATATTTT. Translation gives CASNPDRGPGNTIYF. Filled out from reference TRBV2 and TRBJ1-3, the complete variable domain reads EPEVTQTPSHQVTQMGQEVILRCVPISNHLYFYWYRQILGQKVEFLVSFYNNEISEKSEIFDDQFSVERPDGSNFTLKIRSTKLEDSAMYFCASNPDRGPGNTIYFGEGSWLTVV.

The CDR3 nucleotides are TGTGCCAGTAGTATGCAGGGGAACACTGAAGCTTTCTTT. Its translation: CASSMQGNTEAFF. The J gene is TRBJ1-1, the V gene TRBV19, with D perhaps matching TRBD1 (5 bases). This CDR3 spans 13 amino acids. Germline V CDR1 and CDR2: LNHDA, SQIVND (reference sequence). Trimming cost V 3 bases and J 1 base, with 6 bases left between them.

CDR3 coding DNA: TGTGCCAGCAGCCCGACGGGATCTTTTAATGGCTACACCTTC. Translated: CASSPTGSFNGYTF. The rearrangement uses TRBV6-5 and TRBJ1-2; no reliable D call. V lost 6 bases, J lost 6 bases, and 17 bases lay in between. The CDR3 spans 14 residues. CDR1 and CDR2 (germline): MNHEY, SVGAGI.

This clone was seen once. The genes are TRBV5-4 and TRBJ2-1; 8 positions match TRBD2. There are 17 residues in the CDR3. Per germline, CDR1 SGHNT and CDR2 YYREEE (reference sequence). V was pared by 0 bases and J by 4 bases, with 9 bases of the junction left unmatched. The CDR3 DNA reads as TGTGCCAGCAGCTTGGCCGGGGGGGGGAGAACTTACAATGAGCAGTTCTTC. Its translation: CASSLAGGGRTYNEQFF.

The chain recombines TRBV5-1 with TRBJ2-3; maybe TRBD1 (6 bases). Germline values: CDR1 SGHRS, CDR2 YFSETQ. CDR3 length: 15 amino acids. V was pared by 4 bases and J by 1 base, with 13 bases between. CDR3 nucleotides: TGCGCCAGCAGCGCCGGGACAAGACGCACAGATACGCAGTATTTT. Residues: CASSAGTRRTDTQYF.

V usage is TRBV7-3 and J usage is TRBJ2-1, with 7 bases identical to TRBD1. The CDR3 is made up of 16 amino acids. The J segment lost 1 base and the V segment lost 1 base, leaving 4 bases of the junction unmatched. Germline-derived CDR1 and CDR2 are SGHTA and FQGTGA. CDR3 sequence (DNA): TGTGCCAGCAGCTTAATAGAGACAGGGTCCTACAATGAGCAGTTCTTC. Amino acids: CASSLIETGSYNEQFF.

The chain carries TRBV6-2 or TRBV6-3 and TRBJ1-1; 8 nucleotides agree with TRBD1. Germline lookup yields CDR1 MNHEY and CDR2 SVGEGT. CDR3 size: 14 residues. The ends lost 6 bases at V and 11 bases at J; junction bases unmatched: 14. In nucleotides, the CDR3 is TGTGCCAGCAGCCCTACAGGGGGAACAATTCTGGCTTTCTTT. Protein: CASSPTGGTILAFF.

The V call is TRBV27, the J call TRBJ1-5; TRBD1 is a possible D gene (5 bases). The CDR3 runs 12 residues. The V gene lost 5 bases and the J gene lost 9 bases, with 11 bases spanning the gap. Germline CDR1 MNHEY, CDR2 SMNVEV (reference sequence). In nucleotides, the CDR3 is TGTGCCAGCAGTCTAGGGGAACGGCCCCAGCATTTT. It encodes CASSLGERPQHF.

The rearrangement joins TRBV3-1 (or the pseudogene TRBV3-2) to TRBJ2-7; 7 bases are a match to TRBD2. The length of the CDR3 is 16 residues. The ends lost 0 bases at V and 2 bases at J; junction bases unmatched: 7. Germline CDR1 is LGHDT and CDR2 is YNNKEL (reference sequence). The CDR3 region has the DNA TGTGCCAGCAGCCAAGATCAGTCGGGACTACCCTACGAGCAGTACTTC. This codes for CASSQDQSGLPYEQYF.

The rearrangement links TRBV6-2 or TRBV6-3 to TRBJ1-1; TRBD1 aligns across 10 bases. Germline CDR1 MNHEY, CDR2 SVGEGT. J gave up 3 bases and V 5 bases, and 18 bases lay outside the gene matches. CDR3 length equals 19 residues. DNA for the CDR3: TGTGCCAGCAGTCATCCTCGACAGGGGGCGAAATTTTGGGACACTGAAGCTTTCTTT. Amino acid sequence: CASSHPRQGAKFWDTEAFF.